The 4 T cell receptor beta chains below all came from one sample that was sequenced in a study of blood T cells in healthy people across ages. Sample-barcoded 5' priming and a J-beta primer mix drove a second PCR of roughly 7 to 11 cycles. TCRdb processed the 5' RACE reads anew with MiXCR; each CDR3 protein has one entry. This sample yields 720,000 or so distinct CDR3 sequences, of which around 38% are seen a single time; 25% to 35% belongs to the top ten. The sequenced sample consisted of blood. Receptor source: a man aged 80 or over in good health.

The table lists this clonotype with a few counts. V is TRBV3-1 and J is TRBJ2-1; possibly TRBD1 or TRBD2 for D (5 bases each). The CDR3 totals 14 residues. Germline V gene lookup returns CDR1 LGHDT and CDR2 YNNKEL (reference sequence). With 5 bases removed from V and 3 bases from J, the gap between germline ends came to 11 bases. The chain's CDR3 is CASSYRDGYNEQFF. The CDR3 DNA reads TGTGCCAGCAGCTACCGGGACGGCTACAATGAGCAGTTCTTC.

The V and J genes are TRBV6-2 or TRBV6-3 and TRBJ2-1; TRBD1 aligns across 8 bases. The CDR3 runs 15 residues. The trim removed 4 bases at V and 1 base at J, leaving 3 bases unmatched. The germline gives CDR1 MNHEY, CDR2 SVGEGT. DNA for the CDR3: TGTGCCAGCAGTTGGACAGGGCCTTCCTACAATGAGCAGTTCTTC. Its translation is CASSWTGPSYNEQFF.

Note on this clonotype: The junction does not match germline at one end; this may be a read error. The DNA of the CDR3 is TGTGCCAGCAGCGCCCCCGGGACCTTCAGGAATTCACCCCCCCACTTT. It yields the protein CASSAPGTFRNSPPHF. The chain joins TRBV28 to TRBJ1-6, with D perhaps matching TRBD1 (5 bases). The germline V gene encodes CDR1 MDHEN and CDR2 SYDVKM. CDR3 size: 16 residues.

The gene calls are TRBV5-4 and TRBJ2-7; D is perhaps TRBD1 (6 bases). V lost 1 base and J 7 bases, leaving 18 bases between the germline ends. The germline V gene encodes CDR1 SGHNT and CDR2 YYREEE (reference sequence). This CDR3 region has 15 residues. The DNA of the CDR3 is TGTGCCAGCAGCTTGAGGGACACACCCTACAATGAGCAGTACTTC. It is translated as CASSLRDTPYNEQYF.